This T cell receptor beta chain was profiled in a study of blood T cell repertoires in COVID-19. Assay used: immunoSEQ multiplex PCR; TCRdb lists only in-frame clones, some missing. The sample has about 91,000 clones, around 82% seen once. CDR3 length: 13 residues. Trimming removed 9 bases from V and 5 bases from J, with 14 bases in between. Germline-derived CDR1 and CDR2 are LNHDA and SQIVND (reference sequence). This chain connects TRBV19 to TRBJ1-5; no reliable D call. Specimen: peripheral blood. This receptor was obtained from a man aged 50-59 years with active or convalescent COVID-19. In DNA, the CDR3 is TGTGCCAGCACCGGGAGGTGGGATCAGCCCCAGCATTTT. Protein product: CASTGRWDQPQHF.